These 5 T cell receptor beta chains share one sample of origin, sequenced in a study of cytomegalovirus exposure and HLA in healthy donors. PCR involved 60 Vbeta and 13 Jbeta primers. Sequencing was performed with immunoSEQ multiplex PCR; in TCRdb, only in-frame clones are kept and a portion is missing. The sample lists about 160,000 clones, under 75% seen once, with approximately 7.1% in the top ten. The specimen was PBMCs. These receptors originate from a man aged 40-49 years in good health and CMV-seropositive.

This chain joins TRBV30 and TRBJ1-6, with TRBD1 matching over 8 bases. Unmatched junction bases numbered 5, after V lost 0 bases and J lost 7 bases. Germline assignment: CDR1 GTSNPN and CDR2 SVGIG (reference sequence). The CDR3 length is 15 residues. The CDR3 region is CAWSVWDRPNSPLHF. The CDR3, as DNA: TGTGCCTGGAGTGTATGGGACAGGCCAAATTCACCCCTCCACTTT.

This chain connects TRBV30 to TRBJ2-7; 8 bases fit TRBD1. V shed 4 bases, J shed 5 bases, and the junction held 1 base outside the gene matches. The germline V gene has CDR1 GTSNPN and CDR2 SVGIG (reference sequence). The CDR3 consists of 11 residues. CDR3 loop: CAWTGGDEQYF. The CDR3 DNA follows: TGTGCCTGGACAGGGGGCGACGAGCAGTACTTC.

This chain connects TRBV27 to TRBJ2-1; TRBD2 matches 10 bases. Trimming removed 5 bases from V and 2 bases from J; junction bases left unmatched: 6. The CDR3 is 16 amino acids. CDR1 is MNHEY and CDR2 is SMNVEV in the germline V gene (reference sequence). The CDR3 here is CASSDLSGGAYNEQFF. The CDR3 coding sequence is TGTGCCAGCAGTGACCTGAGCGGGGGGGCCTACAATGAGCAGTTCTTC.

For the CDR3, the DNA is TGTGCCAGCAGCCCCCGGGACAGGGGGAGCACCGGGGAGCTGTTTTTT. It codes for CASSPRDRGSTGELFF. This chain links TRBV4-2 with TRBJ2-2; 11 nucleotides match TRBD1. After removal of 4 bases from V and 4 bases from J, the junction contained 5 bases not matched to a gene. CDR3 length: 16 residues. Per germline, CDR1 LGHNA and CDR2 YNFKEQ.

The chain has TRBV7-3 and TRBJ2-5, with TRBD2 matching over 8 bases. The length of the CDR3 is 13 residues. Germline-derived CDR1 and CDR2 are SGHTA and FQGTGA. Trimming removed 5 bases from V and 4 bases from J; junction bases left unmatched: 3. The CDR3 protein is CASSPGGAETQYF. The CDR3 nucleotides are TGTGCCAGCAGCCCCGGGGGGGCAGAGACCCAGTACTTC.